Following are 5 T cell receptor beta chains from one sample sequenced in a study of blood T cell repertoires in COVID-19. Here immunoSEQ multiplex PCR was the method, and the copy in TCRdb shows in-frame clones only, minus some. In the table there are 250,000 to 400,000 clones, 80% to 90% of which are singletons. Material for sequencing was peripheral blood. All receptors come from a man in his fifties with active or convalescent COVID-19.

The rearrangement uses TRBV6-1 and TRBJ2-1; TRBD2 might be the D (5 bases). Germline CDR1 reads MNHNS; CDR2 reads SASEGT. V was pared by 3 bases and J by 4 bases, with 7 bases between. CDR3 length equals 13 residues. The CDR3 region is CASSDGGYNEQFF. CDR3 DNA sequence: TGTGCCAGCAGTGATGGCGGGTACAATGAGCAGTTCTTC.

The chain joins TRBV6-2 or TRBV6-3 to TRBJ2-1, with 7 bases that match TRBD2. Germline assignment: CDR1 MNHEY and CDR2 SVGEGT. The trim removed 5 bases at V and 7 bases at J, leaving 8 bases unmatched. The CDR3 length is 14 residues. The CDR3 loop reads CASSTRAGLNEQFF. CDR3 coding DNA: TGTGCCAGCAGTACACGAGCGGGACTTAATGAGCAGTTCTTC.

This clone was observed once. The chain joins TRBV24-1 to TRBJ2-7; possibly TRBD1 for D (6 bases). The CDR3 covers 14 residues. Germline CDR1 reads KGHDR; CDR2 reads SFDVKD. V lost 7 bases, J lost 3 bases, and 15 bases lay in between. CDR3 nucleotides: TGTGCCACCAGCCCCACCGGACAGAGCTACGAGCAGTACTTC. Amino acid sequence: CATSPTGQSYEQYF.

This chain joins TRBV11-2 and TRBJ2-7; 10 nucleotides line up with TRBD1. After removal of 1 base from V and 4 bases from J, the junction contained 13 bases not matched to a gene. The CDR3 extends over 18 amino acids. Germline CDR1 SGHAT, CDR2 FQNNGV. The CDR3 reads CASSLARDRGFQPYEQYF. The CDR3 nucleotides read TGTGCCAGCAGCTTAGCAAGGGACAGGGGCTTTCAACCTTACGAGCAGTACTTC.

The chain is built from TRBV4-3 and TRBJ2-7; 7 bases line up with TRBD1. The V gene end was trimmed by 0 bases and the J gene end by 0 bases; junction bases not matched to a gene: 2. Germline lookup yields CDR1 LGHNA and CDR2 YSLEER. This CDR3 comprises 15 residues. The CDR3 DNA reads as TGCGCCAGCAGCCAAGACGACAGGGCCTCCTACGAGCAGTACTTC. It specifies CASSQDDRASYEQYF.